This TCR beta chain was found in a study of monozygotic twins with inflammatory bowel disease. Study findings and constraints: Healthy co-twins showed greater TCRbeta diversity (inverse Simpson) than IBD patients.

During cDNA synthesis, UMIs that each contained a 6-nucleotide sample barcode were added by means of template switching. TCRdb re-called the 5' RACE reads, yielding one record per CDR3 amino acid sequence without DNA. The sample includes some 300,000 distinct CDR3 sequences. As for this clonotype: Its antigen is undetermined.

Germline V CDR1 and CDR2: MNHEY, SVGAGI. This CDR3 spans 14 amino acids. What was sequenced was blood. The chain joins TRBV6-5 to TRBJ2-5. The sequence derives from a human donor with ulcerative colitis or Crohn's disease, or a healthy co-twin of an affected twin (not recorded which). The CDR3 sequence: CASSTDPFGETQYF.